One and the same sample provided the 14 T cell receptor beta chains below, sequenced in a study of T cell repertoires in cytomegalovirus infection. The antigens for these receptors are not known. Via MiXCR, TCRdb re-called the reads, giving one row per CDR3 protein. Of around 570,000 distinct CDR3 sequences listed, 35% to 50% are singletons. The material was cultured PBMCs, obtained from culture after CMV antigen stimulation. These receptors were collected from a human donor in good health (CMV status not recorded). Some clones in this sample may be carry-over from other donors' samples.

The sample holds one count of this clonotype. Since a much larger clone is just one base distant, this may be a read error. The chain combines TRBV7-2 with TRBJ2-1; tentative D call: TRBD1 (6 bases). CDR1 and CDR2 (germline): SGHTA, FQGNSA. This CDR3 spans 16 amino acids. Trimming stripped 3 bases from V and 0 bases from J, with 12 bases between. CDR3 residues: CASSLMGASSYNEQFF. CDR3 bases: TGTGCCAGCAGCTTGATGGGGGCTAGCTCCTACAATGAGCAGTTCTTC.

In this sample, this clonotype turned up a few times. The chain is built from TRBV7-2 and TRBJ2-7; the D gene is possibly TRBD2 (6 bases). The CDR3 runs 13 residues. CDR1 is SGHTA and CDR2 is FQGNSA in the germline V gene. V was clipped by 3 bases and J by 3 bases, with 9 bases between them. DNA of the CDR3: TGTGCCAGCAGCTTTTGGCGGGACTACGAGCAGTACTTC. It encodes CASSFWRDYEQYF.

The CDR3 bases are TGTGCCAGCAGCGGCTACCAGAACACCGGGGAGCTGTTTTTT. Translating it yields CASSGYQNTGELFF. The chain has TRBV7-6 and TRBJ2-2; no firm D call. This CDR3 contains 14 residues. Trimming cost V 5 bases and J 1 base, with 8 bases left between them. Germline CDR1 is SGHVS and CDR2 is FNYEAQ.

The rearrangement uses TRBV5-4 and TRBJ2-2; D gene unclear. Trimming removed 5 bases from V and 5 bases from J, with 13 bases in between. The CDR3 sequence is 14 residues long. From germline, CDR1 is SGHNT and CDR2 YYREEE (reference sequence). CDR3 DNA sequence: TGTGCCAGCAGGAACTCCTGGCGGACCGGGGAGCTGTTTTTT. The encoded protein is CASRNSWRTGELFF. Full variable domain (remainder filled in from reference TRBV5-4 and TRBJ2-2): ETGVTQSPTHLIKTRGQQVTLRCSSQSGHNTVSWYQQALGQGPQFIFQYYREEENGRGNFPPRFSGLQFPNYSSELNVNALELDDSALYLCASRNSWRTGELFFGEGSRLTVL.

This sequence joins TRBV7-9 and TRBJ1-6; TRBD1 agrees at 7 bases. J was trimmed by 7 bases and V by 3 bases; bases with no gene match: 6. CDR3 length equals 15 residues. CDR1 is SEHNR and CDR2 is FQNEAQ in the germline V gene (reference sequence). The CDR3 is CASSFPGGVNSPLHF. In DNA, the CDR3 is TGTGCCAGCAGCTTCCCAGGGGGGGTGAATTCACCCCTCCACTTT.

This chain uses TRBV5-4 with TRBJ2-5; TRBD2 matches 13 bases. Germline assignment: CDR1 SGHNT and CDR2 YYREEE (reference sequence). V shed 4 bases and J 3 bases; nucleotides not matched to a gene: 3. The CDR3 is made up of 15 amino acids. The CDR3 protein is CASSTGTSGKETQYF. The DNA of the CDR3 is TGTGCCAGCAGCACCGGGACTAGCGGGAAAGAGACCCAGTACTTC.

J is TRBJ1-4 and V is TRBV28; a weak D match, TRBD1 (5 bases). Deletions cut 0 bases from V and 10 bases from J, with 9 bases between. Germline V gene sequence: CDR1 MDHEN, CDR2 SYDVKM. The CDR3 is 13 amino acids. Here the CDR3 reads CASSLWQGGKLFF. The DNA of the CDR3 is TGTGCCAGCAGTTTATGGCAGGGTGGAAAACTGTTTTTT.

This clonotype appeared a few times. The chain is built from TRBV6-2 or TRBV6-3 and TRBJ2-2; 8 positions match TRBD2. V lost 4 bases to trimming and J lost 4 bases; unmatched junction nucleotides: 5. Germline values: CDR1 MNHEY, CDR2 SVGEGT. CDR3 length: 15 residues. CDR3 amino acids: CASSSLSGGTGELFF. The DNA for the CDR3 is TGTGCCAGCAGTTCGCTCAGCGGGGGCACCGGGGAGCTGTTTTTT.

This clonotype was observed a few times. J is TRBJ2-2 and V is TRBV7-9; D is possibly TRBD1 (6 bases). The CDR3 runs 16 residues. The V end was cut by 1 base, the J end by 6 bases, with 15 bases between. Germline loops: CDR1 SEHNR, CDR2 FQNEAQ (reference sequence). The DNA for the CDR3 is TGTGCCAGCAGCTTAGTTGGACAGCACCTGTCCGGGGAGCTGTTTTTT. Amino acid sequence: CASSLVGQHLSGELFF.

This clonotype was seen ten or more times. The chain carries TRBV7-9 and TRBJ2-7, with D perhaps TRBD2 (6 bases). Germline lookup yields CDR1 SEHNR and CDR2 FQNEAQ (reference sequence). Trimming took 3 bases from V and 0 from J, leaving 9 bases between them. The CDR3 has 14 amino acids. The CDR3 nucleotides are TGTGCCAGCAGCTTCGGCGGGACCTCCTACGAGCAGTACTTC. This sequence encodes CASSFGGTSYEQYF.

The rearrangement links TRBV12-5 to TRBJ1-6, with D tentatively TRBD1 (5 bases). The CDR3 runs to 12 residues. The V end was cut by 3 bases, the J end by 13 bases, with 10 bases between. In germline, CDR1 is LGHNT, CDR2 FRNRAP. The CDR3: CASGLGDLPLHF. The CDR3 DNA reads as TGTGCTAGTGGTTTAGGGGATCTTCCCCTCCACTTT.

This chain connects TRBV6-1 to TRBJ2-5, with 7 bases matching TRBD2. V lost 8 bases, J lost 0 bases, and 6 bases stayed unmatched. The V gene's germline CDR1 is MNHNS and CDR2 SASEGT. This CDR3 region has 14 residues. CDR3 sequence: CASVMGGYQETQYF. The CDR3 DNA sequence: TGTGCCAGCGTCATGGGAGGGTACCAAGAGACCCAGTACTTC.

This clonotype was counted ten times or more. This sequence joins TRBV7-2 and TRBJ1-4, with a tentative D call TRBD1 (6 bases). The CDR3 length is 15 residues. Between the trimmed V and J ends, which lost 3 bases and 2 bases, there was a span of 10 bases. CDR1 SGHTA and CDR2 FQGNSA come from the germline V gene. CDR3 bases: TGTGCCAGCAGCTTCGGGGACAATACTAATGAAAAACTGTTTTTT. Amino acids: CASSFGDNTNEKLFF.

This rearrangement joins TRBV2 to TRBJ2-1, with 8 bases fitting TRBD2. The CDR3 is 14 amino acids. CDR1 and CDR2 from the germline V gene are SNHLY and FYNNEI. V was clipped by 7 bases and J by 9 bases; unmatched bases: 11. The CDR3 is CASNTGGASGEQFF. CDR3 nucleotides: TGTGCCAGCAATACCGGGGGGGCCTCGGGTGAGCAGTTCTTC.